The 21 T cell receptor beta chains below come from one sample, sequenced in a study of CD8 T cells in ankylosing spondylitis. From the 5' RACE reads, TCRdb called clonotypes with MiXCR, one entry per CDR3 protein. The sample lists 100,000 to 150,000 distinct CDR3 sequences, 12% to 15% occurring once. Sequenced input: blood, either unsorted or a sorted T cell fraction (not recorded which). Receptor source: a female donor with ankylosing spondylitis or in good health (not recorded which).

This clonotype was counted ten times or more. The rearrangement links TRBV7-9 to TRBJ2-3; 9 nucleotides agree with TRBD1. The V segment lost 6 bases and the J segment 2 bases; nucleotides outside the gene matches: 9. CDR3 length equals 16 residues. Germline V CDR1 and CDR2: SEHNR, FQNEAQ (reference sequence). The CDR3 DNA follows: TGTGCCAGCAGTGGGGCCGGGACAGGGTTCACAGATACGCAGTATTTT. It translates to CASSGAGTGFTDTQYF.

This clonotype appeared a few times. The chain uses TRBV12-3 or TRBV12-4 and TRBJ2-1; TRBD2 matches 9 bases. V dropped 5 bases and J dropped 7; count of bases not matched to a gene: 6. The CDR3 consists of 14 residues. The CDR3 nucleotides read TGTGCCAGCAGTAGCGGGAGGTCTGGGAATGAGCAGTTCTTC. Translation gives CASSSGRSGNEQFF.

The V call is TRBV5-1, the J call TRBJ2-7, with 9 bases identical to TRBD2. Germline loops: CDR1 SGHRS, CDR2 YFSETQ. Unmatched junction bases numbered 5, after V lost 0 bases and J lost 7 bases. The CDR3 spans 14 residues. Here the CDR3 reads CASSLVAGVGEQYF. In nucleotides, the CDR3 is TGCGCCAGCAGCTTGGTAGCGGGAGTAGGGGAGCAGTACTTC.

This sequence joins TRBV5-1 and TRBJ2-1; 7 bases agree with TRBD2. The length of the CDR3 is 16 residues. Germline CDR1 reads SGHRS; CDR2 reads YFSETQ. V lost 0 bases and J lost 5; bases outside the gene matches: 8. CDR3 sequence: CASSLAGPSGHNEQFF. The DNA for the CDR3 is TGCGCCAGCAGCTTGGCGGGGCCTAGCGGCCACAATGAGCAGTTCTTC.

This clonotype was picked up a small number of times. The V call is TRBV28, the J call TRBJ1-1; D might be TRBD1 (6 bases). The germline V gene encodes CDR1 MDHEN and CDR2 SYDVKM. V lost 10 bases and J lost 1, with 16 bases in between. The CDR3 spans 14 residues. The CDR3 region is CAIKLGQRNTEAFF. DNA for the CDR3: TGTGCCATCAAATTAGGACAGAGGAACACTGAAGCTTTCTTT.

The table lists this clonotype with many counts. The chain joins TRBV5-1 to TRBJ2-3; D remains ambiguous. The germline V gene has CDR1 SGHRS and CDR2 YFSETQ. The CDR3 extends over 14 amino acids. Trimming stripped 3 bases from V and 1 base from J, with 9 bases between. Here the CDR3 DNA reads TGCGCCAGCAGCTCCCTCCCGGGCACAGATACGCAGTATTTT. Translation: CASSSLPGTDTQYF.

This clonotype has a handful of counts. The genes are TRBV6-1 and TRBJ2-2; 8 bases fit TRBD1. The CDR3 sequence is 13 residues long. Losses at the gene ends were 6 bases for V and 6 bases for J; bases not matched to a gene: 3. CDR1 is MNHNS and CDR2 is SASEGT in the germline V gene. The CDR3 DNA follows: TGTGCCAGCAGCGAGACAGGGGCCGGGGAGCTGTTTTTT. Encoded protein: CASSETGAGELFF.

With regard to this clonotype: This may come from a read error, since a much larger clone is one base off. The J gene is TRBJ2-3, the V gene TRBV20-1; 9 bases fit TRBD2. In germline, CDR1 is DFQATT, CDR2 SNEGSKA (reference sequence). The CDR3 is 14 residues long. CDR3 bases: TGCAGTGCTAGAAGCGGGGGGAACACAGATCCGCAGTATTTT. Translating it yields CSARSGGNTDPQYF.

Comment on this clonotype: Being one base from a much bigger clone, this may be a read error. The chain combines TRBV12-3 or TRBV12-4 with TRBJ1-5, with TRBD1 identical over 7 bases. The CDR3 covers 13 residues. V shed 6 bases and J 10 bases; nucleotides not matched to a gene: 9. CDR3 bases: TGTGCCAGCAGCTTCCCAGGGGGGGTTCCCCAGCATTTT. This codes for CASSFPGGVPQHF.

This clonotype was counted at least ten times. This sequence joins TRBV29-1 and TRBJ1-1; a possible D gene is TRBD1 (5 bases). This CDR3 region has 11 residues. Trimming took off 4 bases at V and 3 bases at J, with 6 bases between the two ends. The germline V gene encodes CDR1 SQVTM and CDR2 ANQGSEA. The CDR3 loop is CSVGRDTEAFF. DNA for the CDR3: TGCAGCGTTGGCAGGGACACTGAAGCTTTCTTT.

The genes are TRBV6-1 and TRBJ1-2; D is ambiguous. CDR1 and CDR2 from the germline V gene are MNHNS and SASEGT. The V gene lost 0 bases and the J gene lost 4 bases, with 15 bases spanning the gap. The CDR3 runs 16 residues. The CDR3 sequence: CASSEASSARLYGYTF. CDR3 nucleotide sequence: TGTGCCAGCAGTGAAGCGAGTAGTGCTCGGCTCTATGGCTACACCTTC.

A word on this clonotype: A much larger clonotype is one base distant, so this may be a read error. V and J are TRBV5-1 and TRBJ2-1; 7 nucleotides match TRBD1. This CDR3 spans 11 amino acids. Germline V gene lookup returns CDR1 SGHRS and CDR2 YFSETQ. CDR3 residues: CARRKGTEGFF. CDR3 DNA: TGCGCCCGCAGAAAAGGGACAGAGGGGTTCTTC. The full variable domain, rest sourced from reference TRBV5-1 and TRBJ2-1, is KAGVTQTPRYLIKTRGQQVTLSCSPISGHRSVSWYQQTPGQGLQFLFEYFSETQRNKGNFPGRFSGRQFSNSRSEMNVSTLELGDSALYLCARRKGTEGFFGPGTRLTVL.

This clonotype was seen at least ten times. The chain links TRBV3-1 to TRBJ2-7; no clear D gene. Trimming took 4 bases from V and 3 from J, leaving 4 bases between them. The CDR3 extends over 11 amino acids. The germline gives CDR1 LGHDT, CDR2 YNNKEL (reference sequence). CDR3 in amino acids: CASSLIYEQYF. In DNA form, the CDR3 reads TGTGCCAGCAGCCTAATCTACGAGCAGTACTTC.

This clonotype was detected only a few times. The gene calls are TRBV5-6 and TRBJ2-1; 11 bases are shared with TRBD2. V shed 4 bases and J 5 bases; nucleotides not matched to a gene: 14. Germline values: CDR1 SGHDT, CDR2 YYEEEE. CDR3 length equals 18 residues. CDR3 protein: CASSPNPASGGSHNEQFF. DNA of the CDR3: TGTGCCAGCAGCCCAAATCCGGCTAGCGGGGGGTCCCACAATGAGCAGTTCTTC.

CDR3 sequence (DNA): TGTGCCAGCAGTTATGAAACTAGCGGAGGAGTCGGTACGCAGTATTTT. This sequence encodes CASSYETSGGVGTQYF. V gene TRBV12-3 or TRBV12-4 combines with J gene TRBJ2-3, with 8 bases aligning to TRBD2. V lost 4 bases to trimming and J lost 8 bases; unmatched junction nucleotides: 14. The CDR3 covers 16 residues.

Ten or more counts support this clonotype. Here the CDR3 DNA reads TGTGCCAGCAGTCGAGAGGGGGCGAAAGATACGCAGTATTTT. Protein product: CASSREGAKDTQYF. This chain links TRBV2 with TRBJ2-3; TRBD1 aligns across 7 bases. This CDR3 is built from 14 residues. Trimming at V came to 5 bases and at J to 5 bases, leaving 7 bases not matched to a gene. Germline lookup yields CDR1 SNHLY and CDR2 FYNNEI.

This clonotype was recorded many times. CDR3 loop: CASRRGTSGRRSYEQYF. DNA of the CDR3: TGTGCCAGCAGGCGAGGGACTAGCGGAAGACGCTCCTACGAGCAGTACTTC. The V call is TRBV6-1, the J call TRBJ2-7; TRBD2 aligns across 11 bases. Germline-derived CDR1 and CDR2 are MNHNS and SASEGT. With 6 bases clipped from V and 0 bases from J, the junction kept 10 bases outside the gene matches. The CDR3 runs to 17 residues.

The table lists this clonotype with many counts. The gene calls are TRBV2 and TRBJ2-1, with D hard to call. Between the trimmed V and J ends, which lost 3 bases and 5 bases, there was a span of 11 bases. CDR1 is SNHLY and CDR2 is FYNNEI in the germline V gene. The CDR3 runs to 14 residues. In DNA form, the CDR3 reads TGTGCCAGCAGTGACTCTGACTGGAACAATGAGCAGTTCTTC. Encoded protein: CASSDSDWNNEQFF.

Turning to this clonotype: The junction and the germline gene differ at one end; a read error may be behind it. V usage is TRBV4-1 and J usage is TRBJ2-1; D perhaps matches TRBD1 (5 bases). The CDR3 runs 13 residues. Germline V CDR1 and CDR2: MGHRA, YSYEKL. As DNA, the CDR3 is TGCGCCAGCCGCGCATTGACAGACGGTGAGCAGCTCTTC. Translation gives CASRALTDGEQLF.

This chain links TRBV5-1 with TRBJ2-2; either TRBD1 or TRBD2 may supply D (6 bases each). The length of the CDR3 is 14 residues. Trimming cost V 5 bases and J 7 bases, with 15 bases left between them. Looked up from germline, CDR1 is SGHRS and CDR2 is YFSETQ. Here the CDR3 DNA reads TGCGCCAGCAGAAGGGGGGCCGAAATCGGGGAGCTGTTTTTT. Translating it yields CASRRGAEIGELFF. The full variable domain, rest sourced from reference TRBV5-1 and TRBJ2-2, is KAGVTQTPRYLIKTRGQQVTLSCSPISGHRSVSWYQQTPGQGLQFLFEYFSETQRNKGNFPGRFSGRQFSNSRSEMNVSTLELGDSALYLCASRRGAEIGELFFGEGSRLTVL.

At least ten counts were recorded for this clonotype. The rearrangement uses TRBV5-1 and TRBJ2-7; D tentatively fits TRBD1 or TRBD2 (5 bases each). Trimming took 0 bases from V and 2 from J, leaving 12 bases between them. The CDR3 covers 15 residues. In germline, CDR1 is SGHRS, CDR2 YFSETQ. The CDR3 here is CASSLEYRTAYEQYF. The DNA for the CDR3 is TGCGCCAGCAGCTTGGAATACAGGACTGCCTACGAGCAGTACTTC.